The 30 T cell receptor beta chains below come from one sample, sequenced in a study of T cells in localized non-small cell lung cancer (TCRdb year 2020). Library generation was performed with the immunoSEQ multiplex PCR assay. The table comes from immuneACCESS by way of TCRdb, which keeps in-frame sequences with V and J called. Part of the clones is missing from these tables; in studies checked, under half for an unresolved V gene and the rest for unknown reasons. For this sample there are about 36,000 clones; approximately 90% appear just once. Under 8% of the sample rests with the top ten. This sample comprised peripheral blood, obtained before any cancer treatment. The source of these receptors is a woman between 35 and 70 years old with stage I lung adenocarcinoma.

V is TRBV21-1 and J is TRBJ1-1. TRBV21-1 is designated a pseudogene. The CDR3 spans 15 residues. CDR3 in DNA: TGTGCCAGCAGCAATAGGGGACTGGATCGCACTGAAGCTTTCTTT. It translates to CASSNRGLDRTEAFF.

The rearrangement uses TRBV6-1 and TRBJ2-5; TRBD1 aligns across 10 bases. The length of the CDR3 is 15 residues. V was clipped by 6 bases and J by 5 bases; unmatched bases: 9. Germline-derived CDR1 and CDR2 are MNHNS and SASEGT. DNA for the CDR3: TGTGCCAGCAGACGACAGGGGGCCACGCAGGAGACCCAGTACTTC. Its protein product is CASRRQGATQETQYF.

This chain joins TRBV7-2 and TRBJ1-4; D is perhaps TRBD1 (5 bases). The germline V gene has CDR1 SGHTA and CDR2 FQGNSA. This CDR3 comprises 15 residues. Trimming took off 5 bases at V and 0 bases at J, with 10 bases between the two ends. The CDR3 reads CASSIQASTNEKLFF. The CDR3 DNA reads TGTGCCAGCAGCATACAGGCGTCAACTAATGAAAAACTGTTTTTT.

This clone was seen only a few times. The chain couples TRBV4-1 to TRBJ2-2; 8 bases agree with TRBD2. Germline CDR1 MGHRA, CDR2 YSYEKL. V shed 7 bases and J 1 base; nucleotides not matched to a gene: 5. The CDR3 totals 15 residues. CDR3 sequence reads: CASKRLAGNTGELFF. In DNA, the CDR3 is TGCGCCAGCAAGAGGCTAGCGGGGAACACCGGGGAGCTGTTTTTT.

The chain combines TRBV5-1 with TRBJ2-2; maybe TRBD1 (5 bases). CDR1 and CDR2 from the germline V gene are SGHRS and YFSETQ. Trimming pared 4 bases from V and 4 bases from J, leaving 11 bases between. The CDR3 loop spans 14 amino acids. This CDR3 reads CASSLLTVTGELFF. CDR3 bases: TGCGCCAGCAGCCTGTTGACAGTCACCGGGGAGCTGTTTTTT.

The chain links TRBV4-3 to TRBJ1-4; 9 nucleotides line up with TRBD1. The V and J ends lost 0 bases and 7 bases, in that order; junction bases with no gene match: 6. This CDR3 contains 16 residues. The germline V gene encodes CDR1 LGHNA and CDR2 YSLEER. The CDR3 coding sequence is TGCGCCAGCAGCCAAGAGTTGGGACAGGGCGTTGAAAAACTGTTTTTT. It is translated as CASSQELGQGVEKLFF.

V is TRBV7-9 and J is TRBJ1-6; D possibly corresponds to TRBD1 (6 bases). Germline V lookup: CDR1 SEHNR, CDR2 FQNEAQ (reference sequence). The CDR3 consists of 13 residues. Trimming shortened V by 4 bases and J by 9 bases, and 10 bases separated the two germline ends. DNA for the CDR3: TGTGCCAGCAGCTCCACGACAGGTTCACCCCTCCACTTT. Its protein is CASSSTTGSPLHF.

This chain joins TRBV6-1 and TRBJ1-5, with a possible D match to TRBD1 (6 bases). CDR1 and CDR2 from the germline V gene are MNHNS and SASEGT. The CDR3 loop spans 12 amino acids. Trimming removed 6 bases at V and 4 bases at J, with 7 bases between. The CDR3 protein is CASRTGNQPQHF. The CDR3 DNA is TGTGCCAGCAGGACAGGAAATCAGCCCCAGCATTTT.

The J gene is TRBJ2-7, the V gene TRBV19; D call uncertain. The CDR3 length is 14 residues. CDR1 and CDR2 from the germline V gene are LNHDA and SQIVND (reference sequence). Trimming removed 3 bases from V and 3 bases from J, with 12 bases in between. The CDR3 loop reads CASSIGQNFYEQYF. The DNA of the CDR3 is TGTGCCAGTAGTATTGGGCAGAATTTCTACGAGCAGTACTTC.

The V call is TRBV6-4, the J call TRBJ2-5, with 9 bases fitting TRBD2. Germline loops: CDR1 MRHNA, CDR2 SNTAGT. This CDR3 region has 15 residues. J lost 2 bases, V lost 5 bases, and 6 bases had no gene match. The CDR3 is CASSTSGGSQETQYF. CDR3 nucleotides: TGTGCCAGCAGTACGAGCGGGGGGTCTCAAGAGACCCAGTACTTC.

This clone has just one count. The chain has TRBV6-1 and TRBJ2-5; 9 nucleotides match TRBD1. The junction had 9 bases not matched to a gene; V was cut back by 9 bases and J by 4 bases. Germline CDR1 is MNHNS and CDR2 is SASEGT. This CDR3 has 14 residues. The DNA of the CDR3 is TGTGCCAGTGGGACAGGGAGGGACGGAGAGACCCAGTACTTC. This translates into CASGTGRDGETQYF.

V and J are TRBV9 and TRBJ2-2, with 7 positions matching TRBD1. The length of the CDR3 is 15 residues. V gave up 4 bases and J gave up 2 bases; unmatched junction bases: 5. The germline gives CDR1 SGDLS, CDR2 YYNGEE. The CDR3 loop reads CASSLRTGNTGELFF. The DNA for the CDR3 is TGTGCCAGCAGCCTGCGGACAGGCAACACCGGGGAGCTGTTTTTT.

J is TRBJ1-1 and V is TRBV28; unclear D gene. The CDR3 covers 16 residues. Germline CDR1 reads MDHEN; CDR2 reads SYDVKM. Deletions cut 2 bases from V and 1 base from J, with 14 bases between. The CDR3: CASSLRARRGNTEAFF. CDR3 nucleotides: TGTGCCAGCAGTTTACGAGCCCGGCGAGGGAACACTGAAGCTTTCTTT.

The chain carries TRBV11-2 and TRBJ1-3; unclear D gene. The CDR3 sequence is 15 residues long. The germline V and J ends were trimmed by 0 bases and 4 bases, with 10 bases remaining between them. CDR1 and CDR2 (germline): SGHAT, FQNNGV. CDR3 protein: CASSLEGLRGNTIYF. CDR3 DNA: TGTGCCAGCAGCTTAGAGGGGTTGAGGGGAAACACCATATATTTT.

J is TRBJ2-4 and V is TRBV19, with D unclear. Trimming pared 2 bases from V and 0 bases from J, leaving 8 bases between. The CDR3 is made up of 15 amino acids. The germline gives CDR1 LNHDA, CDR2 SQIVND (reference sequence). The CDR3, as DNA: TGTGCCAGTAGTATAAGAGGAATAGCCAAAAACATTCAGTACTTC. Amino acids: CASSIRGIAKNIQYF.

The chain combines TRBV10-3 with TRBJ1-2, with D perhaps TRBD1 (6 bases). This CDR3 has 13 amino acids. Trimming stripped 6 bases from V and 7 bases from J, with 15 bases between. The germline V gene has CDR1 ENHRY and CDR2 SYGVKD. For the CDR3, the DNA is TGTGCCATCAGGGCCCAGGTAGGGGGTGGCTACACCTTC. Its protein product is CAIRAQVGGGYTF.

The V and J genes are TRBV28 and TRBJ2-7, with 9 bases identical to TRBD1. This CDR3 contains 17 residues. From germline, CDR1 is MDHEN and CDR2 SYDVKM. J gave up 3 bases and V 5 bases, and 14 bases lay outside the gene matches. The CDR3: CASSLFPQGAPFYEQYF. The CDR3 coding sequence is TGTGCCAGCAGTCTTTTTCCACAGGGGGCCCCCTTCTACGAGCAGTACTTC.

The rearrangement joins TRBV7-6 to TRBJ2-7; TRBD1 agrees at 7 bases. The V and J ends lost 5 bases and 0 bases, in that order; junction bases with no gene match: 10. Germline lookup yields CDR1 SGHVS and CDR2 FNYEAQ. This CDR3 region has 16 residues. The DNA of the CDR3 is TGTGCCAGCAGCGCAAGAAGACAGGGAAGCTCCTACGAGCAGTACTTC. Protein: CASSARRQGSSYEQYF.

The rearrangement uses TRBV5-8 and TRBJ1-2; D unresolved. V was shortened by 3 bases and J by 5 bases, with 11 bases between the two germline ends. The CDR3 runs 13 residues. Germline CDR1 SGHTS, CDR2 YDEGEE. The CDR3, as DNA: TGTGCCAGCAGCTATCAACTCATATATGGCTACACCTTC. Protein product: CASSYQLIYGYTF.

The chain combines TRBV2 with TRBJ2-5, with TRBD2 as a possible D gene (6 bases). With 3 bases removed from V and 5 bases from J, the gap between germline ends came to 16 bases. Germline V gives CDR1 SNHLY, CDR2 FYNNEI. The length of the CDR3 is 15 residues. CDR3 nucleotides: TGTGCCAGCAGTGATGACGGCGGGGCGGGGGAGACCCAGTACTTC. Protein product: CASSDDGGAGETQYF.

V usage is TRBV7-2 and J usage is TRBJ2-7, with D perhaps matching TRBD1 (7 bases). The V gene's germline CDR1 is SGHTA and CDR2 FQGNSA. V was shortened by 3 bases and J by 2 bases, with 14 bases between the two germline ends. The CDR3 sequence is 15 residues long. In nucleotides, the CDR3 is TGTGCCAGCAGCTTTTATCAGGGGGGCGCCTACGAGCAGTACTTC. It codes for CASSFYQGGAYEQYF.

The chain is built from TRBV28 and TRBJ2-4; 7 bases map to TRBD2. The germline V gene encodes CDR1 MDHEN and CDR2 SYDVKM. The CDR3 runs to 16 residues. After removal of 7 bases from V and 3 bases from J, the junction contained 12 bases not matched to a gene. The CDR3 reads CASNPPQAGHKNIQYF. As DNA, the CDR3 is TGTGCCAGCAATCCCCCCCAAGCGGGGCACAAAAACATTCAGTACTTC.

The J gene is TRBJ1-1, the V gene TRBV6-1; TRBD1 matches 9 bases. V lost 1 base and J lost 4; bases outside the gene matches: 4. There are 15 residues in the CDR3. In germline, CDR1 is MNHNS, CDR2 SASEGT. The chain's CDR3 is CASSEDRGRITEAFF. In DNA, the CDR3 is TGTGCCAGCAGTGAAGACAGGGGGCGCATCACTGAAGCTTTCTTT.

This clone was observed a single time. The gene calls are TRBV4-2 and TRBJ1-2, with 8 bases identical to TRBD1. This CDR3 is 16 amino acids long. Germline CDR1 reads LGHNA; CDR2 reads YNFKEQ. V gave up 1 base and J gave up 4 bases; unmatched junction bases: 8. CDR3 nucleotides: TGTGCCAGCAGCCAAGGGGCTGGACAGGGTAGCTATGGCTACACCTTC. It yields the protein CASSQGAGQGSYGYTF.

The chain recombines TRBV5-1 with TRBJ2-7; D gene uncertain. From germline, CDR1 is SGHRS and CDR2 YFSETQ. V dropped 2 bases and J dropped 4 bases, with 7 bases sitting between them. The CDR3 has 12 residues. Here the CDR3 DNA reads TGCGCCAGCAGCTTAGACAATTACGAGCAGTACTTC. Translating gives CASSLDNYEQYF.

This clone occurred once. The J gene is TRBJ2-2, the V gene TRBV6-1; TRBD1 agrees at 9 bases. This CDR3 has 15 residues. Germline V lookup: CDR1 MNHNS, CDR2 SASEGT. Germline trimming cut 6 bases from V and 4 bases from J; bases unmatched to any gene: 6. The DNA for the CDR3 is TGTGCCAGCAGGACAGGGGGTACAGGCACCGGGGAGCTGTTTTTT. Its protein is CASRTGGTGTGELFF.

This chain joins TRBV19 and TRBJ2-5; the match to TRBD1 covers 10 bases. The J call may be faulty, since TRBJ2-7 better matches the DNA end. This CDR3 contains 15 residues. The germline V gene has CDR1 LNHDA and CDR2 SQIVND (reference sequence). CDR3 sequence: CASSMGQGSSYEQYF. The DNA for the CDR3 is TGTGCCAGTAGTATGGGACAGGGGAGCTCCTACGAGCAGTACTTC.

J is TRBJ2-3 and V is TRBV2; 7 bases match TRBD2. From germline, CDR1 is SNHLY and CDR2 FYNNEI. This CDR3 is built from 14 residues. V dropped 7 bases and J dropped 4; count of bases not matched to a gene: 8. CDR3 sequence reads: CASNERGTSDTQYF. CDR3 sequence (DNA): TGTGCCAGCAACGAGCGGGGAACCTCAGATACGCAGTATTTT.

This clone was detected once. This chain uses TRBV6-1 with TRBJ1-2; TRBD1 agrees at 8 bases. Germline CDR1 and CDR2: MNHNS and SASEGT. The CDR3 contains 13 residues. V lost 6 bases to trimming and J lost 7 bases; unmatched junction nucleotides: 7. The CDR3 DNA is TGTGCCAGCAGCTTACAGGGGGAGGGTGGCTACACCTTC. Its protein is CASSLQGEGGYTF.

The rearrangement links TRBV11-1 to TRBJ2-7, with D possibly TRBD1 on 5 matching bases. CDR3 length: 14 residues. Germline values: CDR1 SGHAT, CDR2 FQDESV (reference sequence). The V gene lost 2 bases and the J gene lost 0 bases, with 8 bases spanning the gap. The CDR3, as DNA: TGTGCCAGCAGCTTAACAGGTTCCTCCTACGAGCAGTACTTC. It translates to CASSLTGSSYEQYF.